The subject of this entry is one T cell receptor beta chain. Its specificity is unknown. These data are taken from a study of PD-1 blockade in classical Hodgkin lymphoma. Study-wide results and caveats: When set against healthy donors, newly diagnosed patients were reported to show lower baseline TCR diversity.

CDR3 size: 15 residues. CDR1 is MNHNS and CDR2 is SASEGT in the germline V gene. V lost 8 bases to trimming and J lost 6 bases; unmatched junction nucleotides: 9. Sample time point: cycle 4 day 1 (C4D1), after 5 to 7 weeks of nivolumab. Brentuximab vedotin exposure varied among the patients, all of whom had relapsed after autologous stem cell transplantation. Libraries were prepared by immunoSEQ multiplex PCR; TCRdb keeps only in-frame clonotypes and omits some of them. Of 34,000 or so clones in the sample, about four fifths were seen once. V gene TRBV6-1 combines with J gene TRBJ1-4, with 10 bases matching TRBD1. The sequence came from a human donor with classical Hodgkin lymphoma. The sequenced sample was peripheral blood mononuclear cells (PBMCs), obtained before the fourth cycle of nivolumab. CDR3 in amino acids: CASDSPGQGYEKLFF. CDR3 coding DNA: TGTGCCAGCGACAGCCCGGGACAGGGGTATGAAAAACTGTTTTTT.